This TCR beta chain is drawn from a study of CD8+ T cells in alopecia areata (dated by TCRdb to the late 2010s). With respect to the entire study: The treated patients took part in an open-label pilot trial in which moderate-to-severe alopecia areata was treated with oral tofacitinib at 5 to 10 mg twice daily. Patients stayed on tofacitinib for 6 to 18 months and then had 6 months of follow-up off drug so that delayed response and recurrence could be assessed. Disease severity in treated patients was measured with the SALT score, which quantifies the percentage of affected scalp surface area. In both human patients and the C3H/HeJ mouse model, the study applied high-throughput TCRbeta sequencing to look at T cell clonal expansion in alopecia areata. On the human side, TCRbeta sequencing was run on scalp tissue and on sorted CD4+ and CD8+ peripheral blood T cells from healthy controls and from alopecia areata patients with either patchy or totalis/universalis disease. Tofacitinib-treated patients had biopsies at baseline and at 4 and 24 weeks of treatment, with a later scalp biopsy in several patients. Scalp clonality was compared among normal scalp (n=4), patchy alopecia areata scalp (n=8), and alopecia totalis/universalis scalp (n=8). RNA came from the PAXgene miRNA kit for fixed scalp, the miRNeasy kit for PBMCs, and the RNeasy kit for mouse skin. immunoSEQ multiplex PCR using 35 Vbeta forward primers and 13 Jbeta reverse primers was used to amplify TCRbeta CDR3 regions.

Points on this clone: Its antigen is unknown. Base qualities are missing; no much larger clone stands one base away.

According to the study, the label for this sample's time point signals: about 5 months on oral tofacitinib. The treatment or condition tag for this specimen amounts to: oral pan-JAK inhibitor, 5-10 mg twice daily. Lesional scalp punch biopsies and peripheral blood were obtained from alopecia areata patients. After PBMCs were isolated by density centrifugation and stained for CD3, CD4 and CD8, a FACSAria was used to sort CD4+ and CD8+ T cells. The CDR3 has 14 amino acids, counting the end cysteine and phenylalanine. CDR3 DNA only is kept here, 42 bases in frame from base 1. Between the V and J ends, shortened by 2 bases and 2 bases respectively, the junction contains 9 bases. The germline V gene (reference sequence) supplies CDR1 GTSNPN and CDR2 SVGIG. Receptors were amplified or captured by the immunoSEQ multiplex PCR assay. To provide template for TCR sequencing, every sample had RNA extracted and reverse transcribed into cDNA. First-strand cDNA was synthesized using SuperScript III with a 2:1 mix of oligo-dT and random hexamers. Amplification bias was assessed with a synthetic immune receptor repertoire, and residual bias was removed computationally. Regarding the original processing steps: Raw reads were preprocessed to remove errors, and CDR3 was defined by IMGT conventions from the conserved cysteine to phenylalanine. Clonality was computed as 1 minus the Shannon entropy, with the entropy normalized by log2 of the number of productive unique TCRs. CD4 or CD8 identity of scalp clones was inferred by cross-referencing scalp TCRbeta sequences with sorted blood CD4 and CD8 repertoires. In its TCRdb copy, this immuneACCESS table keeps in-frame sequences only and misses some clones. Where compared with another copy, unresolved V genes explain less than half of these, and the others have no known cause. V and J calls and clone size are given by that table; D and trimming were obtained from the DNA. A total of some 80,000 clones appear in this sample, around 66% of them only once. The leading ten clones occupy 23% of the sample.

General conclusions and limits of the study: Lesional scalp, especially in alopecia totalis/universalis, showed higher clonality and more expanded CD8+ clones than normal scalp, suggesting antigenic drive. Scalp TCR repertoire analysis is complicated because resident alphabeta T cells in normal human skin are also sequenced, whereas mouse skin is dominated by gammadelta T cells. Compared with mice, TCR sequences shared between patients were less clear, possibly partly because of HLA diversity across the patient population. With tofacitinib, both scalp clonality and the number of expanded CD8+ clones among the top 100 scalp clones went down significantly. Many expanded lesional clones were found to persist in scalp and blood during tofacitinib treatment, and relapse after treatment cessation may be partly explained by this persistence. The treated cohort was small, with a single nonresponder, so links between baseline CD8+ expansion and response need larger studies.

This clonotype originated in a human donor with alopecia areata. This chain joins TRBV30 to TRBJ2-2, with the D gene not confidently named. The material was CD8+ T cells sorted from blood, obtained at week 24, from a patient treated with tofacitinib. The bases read TGTGCCTGGAGTTATTCCTCAAACACCGGGGAGCTGTTTTTT. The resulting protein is CAWSYSSNTGELFF.